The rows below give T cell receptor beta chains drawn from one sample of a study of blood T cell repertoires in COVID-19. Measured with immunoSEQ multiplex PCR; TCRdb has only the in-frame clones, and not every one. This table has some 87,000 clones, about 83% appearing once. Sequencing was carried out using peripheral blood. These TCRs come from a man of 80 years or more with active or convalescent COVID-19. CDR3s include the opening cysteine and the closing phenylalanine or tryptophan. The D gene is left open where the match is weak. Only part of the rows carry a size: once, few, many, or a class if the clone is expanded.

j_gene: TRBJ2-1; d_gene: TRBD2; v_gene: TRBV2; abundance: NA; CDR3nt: TGTGCCAGCAGGACCTCTAGCGGGAGAACGGGTGAGCAGTTCTTC; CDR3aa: CASRTSSGRTGEQFF
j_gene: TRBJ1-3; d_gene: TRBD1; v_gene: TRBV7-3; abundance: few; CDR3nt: TGTGCCAGCAGCAGATCTACAGGGGGCTCTGGAAACACCATATATTTT; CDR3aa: CASSRSTGGSGNTIYF
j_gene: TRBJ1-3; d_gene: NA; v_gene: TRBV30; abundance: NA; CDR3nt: TGTGCCTGGAGTTCCTCGAGAGACTACTCTGGAAACACCATATATTTT; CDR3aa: CAWSSSRDYSGNTIYF
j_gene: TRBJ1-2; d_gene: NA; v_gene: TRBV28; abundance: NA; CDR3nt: TGTGCCAGCAGTTTATTAGGCGGCGAGAGGGAGCAAGATGGCTACACCTTC; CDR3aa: CASSLLGGEREQDGYTF
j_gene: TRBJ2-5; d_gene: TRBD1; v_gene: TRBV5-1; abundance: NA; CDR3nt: TGCGCCAGCAGCTTATCGGGGACAGGACAAGAGACCCAGTACTTC; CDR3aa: CASSLSGTGQETQYF
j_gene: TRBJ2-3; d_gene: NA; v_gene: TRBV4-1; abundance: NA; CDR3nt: TGCGCCAGCAGCTCAAGCACAGATACGCAGTATTTT; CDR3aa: CASSSSTDTQYF
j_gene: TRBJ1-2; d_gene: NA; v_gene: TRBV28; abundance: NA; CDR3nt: TGTGCCAGCAGCCGCCCGACAGGAGAAGACTATGGCTACACCTTC; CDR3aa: CASSRPTGEDYGYTF
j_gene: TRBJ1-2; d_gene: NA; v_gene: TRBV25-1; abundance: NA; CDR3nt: TGTGCCAGCAGTGCCGCCTCGTTCGGTTCTAACTATGGCTACACCTTC; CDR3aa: CASSAASFGSNYGYTF
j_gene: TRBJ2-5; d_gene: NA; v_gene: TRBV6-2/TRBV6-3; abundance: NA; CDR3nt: TGTGCCAGCAGTAACCAGGGATGGGACCAAGAGACCCAGTACTTC; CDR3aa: CASSNQGWDQETQYF
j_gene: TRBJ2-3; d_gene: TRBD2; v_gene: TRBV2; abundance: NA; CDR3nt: TGTGCCAGCAGTGATCCCCGGACTAGCGGGAGTCTTTTGTATGCAGATACGCAGTATTTT; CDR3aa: CASSDPRTSGSLLYADTQYF
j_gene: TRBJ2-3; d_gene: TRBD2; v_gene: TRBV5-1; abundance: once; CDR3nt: TGCGCCAGCAGCGCCACTAGCGGGGGGGAAGGATCAGATACGCAGTATTTT; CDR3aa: CASSATSGGEGSDTQYF
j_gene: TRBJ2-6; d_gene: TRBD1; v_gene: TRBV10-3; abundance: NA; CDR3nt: TGTGCCATCCGACAGGGATACTCTGGGGCCAACGTCCTGACTTTC; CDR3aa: CAIRQGYSGANVLTF
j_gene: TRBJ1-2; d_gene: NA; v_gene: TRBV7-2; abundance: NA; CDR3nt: TGTGCCAGCAGCCGGGGGGGCGCGGAGTTGGGCTACACCTTC; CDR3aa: CASSRGGAELGYTF
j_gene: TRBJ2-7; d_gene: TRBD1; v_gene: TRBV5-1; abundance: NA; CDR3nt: TGCGCCAGCAGCCCAGGACAGGGGGCGACTAGCGCGAACTACGAGCAGTACTTC; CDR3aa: CASSPGQGATSANYEQYF
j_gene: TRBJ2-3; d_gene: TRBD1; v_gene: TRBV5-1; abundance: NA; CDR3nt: TGCGCCAGCAGCTACTCCGGGACAGGGACTTATACGCAGTATTTT; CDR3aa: CASSYSGTGTYTQYF
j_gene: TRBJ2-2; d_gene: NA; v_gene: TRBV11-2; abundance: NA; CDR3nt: TGTGCCACACCTAGGCCTCAGGGGACCGGGGAGCTGTTTTTT; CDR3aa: CATPRPQGTGELFF
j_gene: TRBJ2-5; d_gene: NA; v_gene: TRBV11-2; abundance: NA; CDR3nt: TGTGCCAGCAGCTTACGGCTAGCGCTAGAGACCCAGTACTTC; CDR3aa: CASSLRLALETQYF